These 30 T cell receptor beta chains came from one sample sequenced in a study of response to subunit inactivated influenza vaccine. TCRdb re-derived calls from the RT-PCR reads in MiXCR, one entry per CDR3 protein. Among 550,000 to 650,000 distinct CDR3 sequences, 12% were seen once, and the ten largest hold around 9.6%. The material sequenced was PBMCs from blood, taken on the day of vaccination. The receptors were gathered from a man aged 45-65 years who received an inactivated influenza vaccine.

The chain has TRBV15 and TRBJ1-1, with D hard to call. CDR3 length: 14 residues. Germline assignment: CDR1 LNHNV and CDR2 YYDKDF (reference sequence). V was shortened by 3 bases and J by 5 bases, with 13 bases between the two germline ends. The CDR3 sequence: CATSSSPRVTEAFF. The CDR3 DNA follows: TGTGCCACCAGCAGCAGCCCGCGGGTAACTGAAGCTTTCTTT.

This clonotype occurred many times. The gene calls are TRBV14 and TRBJ1-5, with D maybe TRBD1 (5 bases). CDR3 length: 18 amino acids. V dropped 1 base and J dropped 1 base, with 17 bases sitting between them. The V gene's germline CDR1 is SGHDN and CDR2 FVKESK. CDR3 DNA sequence: TGTGCCAGCAGCCAAGTCGCTAAAGACAGCCGAAGCAATCAGCCCCAGCATTTT. This sequence encodes CASSQVAKDSRSNQPQHF. Filled out from reference TRBV14 and TRBJ1-5, the complete variable domain reads EAGVTQFPSHSVIEKGQTVTLRCDPISGHDNLYWYRRVMGKEIKFLLHFVKESKQDESGMPNNRFLAERTGGTYSTLKVQPAELEDSGVYFCASSQVAKDSRSNQPQHFGDGTRLSIL.

The CDR3 DNA reads TGTGCCAGCAGTGACCCGGAAGCGGGAGAGGACAATGAGCAGTTCTTC. Translating it yields CASSDPEAGEDNEQFF. The chain links TRBV6-1 to TRBJ2-1; 8 bases fit TRBD2. The CDR3 has 16 residues. J gave up 5 bases and V 3 bases, and 9 bases lay outside the gene matches. The germline CDR1 and CDR2 sequences are MNHNS and SASEGT.

This clonotype was observed many times. V and J are TRBV12-3 or TRBV12-4 and TRBJ2-1; possible D gene TRBD1, 6 bases. Trimming removed 4 bases at V and 8 bases at J, with 18 bases between. CDR3 length equals 15 residues. The CDR3 DNA is TGTGCCAGCAGTTCCACGGGACACGGCATCTATGAGCAGTTCTTC. It is translated as CASSSTGHGIYEQFF.

In DNA, the CDR3 is TGCGCCAGCAGCATTCGGAGTACCAACGAGCAGTACTTC. Protein: CASSIRSTNEQYF. J is TRBJ2-7 and V is TRBV5-1; D ambiguous. From germline, CDR1 is SGHRS and CDR2 YFSETQ. V dropped 4 bases and J dropped 5 bases, with 13 bases sitting between them. CDR3 length equals 13 residues.

CDR3 coding DNA: TGTGCCAGCAGCTTACTAGCGGGGGCCACCTACAATGAGCAGTTCTTC. Protein product: CASSLLAGATYNEQFF. V gene TRBV7-2 combines with J gene TRBJ2-1; the match to TRBD2 covers 10 bases. V lost 2 bases and J lost 2; bases outside the gene matches: 3. The CDR3 consists of 16 residues. Looked up from germline, CDR1 is SGHTA and CDR2 is FQGNSA.

This clonotype occurred many times. The V gene is TRBV27, the J gene TRBJ1-1; the D is unclear. Germline V lookup: CDR1 MNHEY, CDR2 SMNVEV (reference sequence). Trimming removed 0 bases from V and 1 base from J, with 9 bases in between. The CDR3 is made up of 15 amino acids. The CDR3 is CASSLSIWANTEAFF. The CDR3 nucleotides read TGTGCCAGCAGTTTATCGATATGGGCGAACACTGAAGCTTTCTTT.

This clonotype was seen more than once but under ten times. This sequence joins TRBV10-3 and TRBJ2-2, with D possibly being TRBD1 (6 bases). The CDR3 sequence is 15 residues long. Germline-derived CDR1 and CDR2 are ENHRY and SYGVKD. V was shortened by 7 bases and J by 1 base, with 13 bases between the two germline ends. The CDR3 nucleotides read TGTGCCATCAACCAGGGGCAGATGAACACCGGGGAGCTGTTTTTT. Translating it yields CAINQGQMNTGELFF.

This chain joins TRBV9 and TRBJ2-1; no clear D. The CDR3 length is 11 residues. CDR1 is SGDLS, CDR2 YYNGEE, per germline. V was pared by 0 bases and J by 10 bases, with 5 bases between. The CDR3 nucleotides read TGTGCCAGCAGCGTAGGGGCCGAGCAGTTCTTC. This translates into CASSVGAEQFF.

This clonotype occurred many times. The V call is TRBV4-1, the J call TRBJ2-7, with 7 bases that match TRBD1. CDR3 length: 15 amino acids. V lost 4 bases, J lost 1 base, and 7 bases stayed unmatched. In germline, CDR1 is MGHRA, CDR2 YSYEKL. CDR3 sequence reads: CASSLVGTDSYEQYF. DNA of the CDR3: TGCGCCAGCAGCCTGGTAGGGACAGATTCCTACGAGCAGTACTTC.

The V call is TRBV29-1, the J call TRBJ2-1, with 7 bases identical to TRBD2. Germline V gene data show CDR1 as SQVTM and CDR2 as ANQGSEA. The V gene end was trimmed by 7 bases and the J gene end by 3 bases; junction bases not matched to a gene: 12. The CDR3 contains 15 residues. CDR3 DNA: TGCAGCGCCGACCTGCGGGAGTCTAACTACAATGAGCAGTTCTTC. This gives the protein CSADLRESNYNEQFF.

The sample holds a few counts of this clonotype. This chain connects TRBV7-9 to TRBJ1-4, with 9 bases matching TRBD1. The CDR3 runs to 15 residues. Germline loops: CDR1 SEHNR, CDR2 FQNEAQ (reference sequence). V lost 5 bases to trimming and J lost 4 bases; unmatched junction nucleotides: 5. CDR3 nucleotide sequence: TGTGCCAGCAGCCAGAGGGACAGGGATAATGAAAAACTGTTTTTT. This encodes CASSQRDRDNEKLFF.

This sequence joins TRBV6-5 and TRBJ1-1; 9 positions agree with TRBD1. This CDR3 has 16 amino acids. Trimming cost V 0 bases and J 5 bases; bases outside gene matches: 7. Germline V gene data show CDR1 as MNHEY and CDR2 as SVGAGI. CDR3 nucleotides: TGTGCCAGCAGTTACTCTGGACAGGGGAGGTGGACTGAAGCTTTCTTT. Translation gives CASSYSGQGRWTEAFF.

The chain has TRBV7-9 and TRBJ2-7, with D perhaps matching TRBD2 (6 bases). V lost 5 bases and J lost 6, with 11 bases in between. CDR1 SEHNR and CDR2 FQNEAQ come from the germline V gene (reference sequence). This CDR3 contains 12 residues. This chain's CDR3 is CASSPKGLEQYF. For the CDR3, the DNA is TGTGCCAGCAGCCCGAAGGGACTCGAGCAGTACTTC.

This clonotype has a handful of counts. V is TRBV4-2 and J is TRBJ1-1; TRBD1 might be the D (6 bases). V lost 4 bases and J lost 4, with 16 bases in between. Germline-derived CDR1 and CDR2 are LGHNA and YNFKEQ. This CDR3 has 15 amino acids. This CDR3 reads CASSLEGGLGTEAFF. CDR3 coding DNA: TGTGCCAGCAGCCTTGAGGGGGGTTTGGGCACTGAAGCTTTCTTT.

Points on this clonotype: Just one base apart from a much larger clone, this may be a read error. The J gene is TRBJ2-1, the V gene TRBV4-3; a weak D match, TRBD1 (6 bases). CDR3 size: 19 residues. Trimming stripped 2 bases from V and 2 bases from J, with 22 bases between. Germline V gene sequence: CDR1 LGHNA, CDR2 YSLEER. The CDR3 DNA follows: TGCGCCAGCAGCCAAAATTACACATTACCGGGACAAACCTACAATGAGCAGTTCTTC. This codes for CASSQNYTLPGQTYNEQFF.

This clonotype was picked up a small number of times. J is TRBJ2-1 and V is TRBV29-1, with 11 bases lining up with TRBD2. The V gene's germline CDR1 is SQVTM and CDR2 ANQGSEA. The CDR3 extends over 13 amino acids. V dropped 6 bases and J dropped 12; count of bases not matched to a gene: 10. The CDR3 DNA reads TGCAGCGTAGTAGCGGGGGGGCATTGGGGGCAGTTCTTC. It encodes CSVVAGGHWGQFF.

This clonotype was counted between two and nine times. The rearrangement joins TRBV7-2 to TRBJ1-4; D unclear. CDR1 is SGHTA and CDR2 is FQGNSA in the germline V gene. The length of the CDR3 is 15 residues. The ends were cut back, 5 bases at V and 0 bases at J, with 10 bases in the middle. CDR3 in amino acids: CASSPVVATNEKLFF. CDR3 sequence (DNA): TGTGCCAGCAGCCCCGTGGTGGCAACTAATGAAAAACTGTTTTTT.

As for this clonotype: With a much larger clone just one base away, this may be a read error. The chain uses TRBV7-6 and TRBJ2-5; possible D gene TRBD2, 5 bases. Germline CDR1 is SGHVS and CDR2 is FNYEAQ. CDR3 length equals 13 residues. The CDR3 region is CGSSPIGGETQYF. The CDR3 nucleotides read TGTGGCAGCAGCCCTATTGGAGGAGAGACCCAGTACTTC.

The rearrangement uses TRBV4-3 and TRBJ2-6; no clear D. Per germline, CDR1 LGHNA and CDR2 YSLEER. V lost 0 bases and J lost 0, with 9 bases in between. CDR3 length: 17 amino acids. CDR3 bases: TGCGCCAGCAGCCAAGATGATCTATTCTCTGGGGCCAACGTCCTGACTTTC. It translates to CASSQDDLFSGANVLTF.

V and J are TRBV29-1 and TRBJ2-5; weak D call: TRBD2 (5 bases). V lost 3 bases, J lost 5 bases, and 13 bases lay in between. This CDR3 comprises 13 residues. Germline V gene sequence: CDR1 SQVTM, CDR2 ANQGSEA. The CDR3 sequence is CSVDLGVLETQYF. The DNA of the CDR3 is TGCAGCGTTGATCTGGGAGTTTTGGAGACCCAGTACTTC.

This clonotype was detected a few times. This chain uses TRBV29-1 with TRBJ2-5; D is undetermined. The V end was cut by 6 bases, the J end by 7 bases, with 18 bases between. The germline gives CDR1 SQVTM, CDR2 ANQGSEA. This CDR3 has 13 amino acids. As DNA, the CDR3 is TGCAGCGTAGACTGGCGGAGACCGTGGACCCAGTACTTC. Amino acids: CSVDWRRPWTQYF. Drawing the rest from reference TRBV29-1 and TRBJ2-5, the complete variable domain is SAVISQKPSRDICQRGTSLTIQCQVDSQVTMMFWYRQQPGQSLTLIATANQGSEATYESGFVIDKFPISRPNLTFSTLTVSNMSPEDSSIYLCSVDWRRPWTQYFGPGTRLLVL.

The J gene is TRBJ2-1, the V gene TRBV28; tentatively, D is TRBD1 (6 bases). Germline loops: CDR1 MDHEN, CDR2 SYDVKM. Trimming removed 3 bases from V and 4 bases from J, with 19 bases in between. This CDR3 is built from 17 residues. CDR3: CASSFHGTPRPYNEQFF. The CDR3 region has the DNA TGTGCCAGCAGTTTCCATGGGACACCCCGTCCGTACAATGAGCAGTTCTTC.

The rearrangement links TRBV18 to TRBJ1-2; TRBD1 matches at 8 bases. Looked up from germline, CDR1 is KGHSH and CDR2 is LQKENI. With 3 bases clipped from V and 2 bases from J, the junction kept 8 bases outside the gene matches. This CDR3 region has 16 residues. CDR3 sequence (DNA): TGTGCCAGCTCACCCGAACCGGCAGGGGGCAACTATGGCTACACCTTC. Its translation is CASSPEPAGGNYGYTF. Full variable domain (missing parts from reference TRBV18 and TRBJ1-2): NAGVMQNPRHLVRRRGQEARLRCSPMKGHSHVYWYRQLPEEGLKFMVYLQKENIIDESGMPKERFSAEFPKEGPSILRIQQVVRGDSAAYFCASSPEPAGGNYGYTFGSGTRLTVV.

This clonotype was seen a handful of times. The rearrangement joins TRBV7-6 to TRBJ2-5, with D hard to call. V shed 2 bases and J shed 3 bases, with 16 bases lying between them. CDR3 size: 16 residues. The germline V gene has CDR1 SGHVS and CDR2 FNYEAQ. Here the CDR3 reads CASSLNRETSEETQYF. The CDR3, as DNA: TGTGCCAGCAGCTTAAATAGAGAGACATCCGAAGAGACCCAGTACTTC.

The genes are TRBV7-8 and TRBJ2-1, with D tentatively TRBD2 (7 bases). Germline V gene lookup returns CDR1 SGHVS and CDR2 FQNEAQ. Trimming removed 3 bases from V and 0 bases from J, with 15 bases in between. This CDR3 contains 17 residues. This CDR3 reads CASSFWGGRGSYNEQFF. The CDR3 DNA is TGTGCCAGCAGCTTTTGGGGGGGCAGGGGCTCCTACAATGAGCAGTTCTTC.

This clonotype has ten or more counts. This rearrangement joins TRBV5-1 to TRBJ2-7; D not resolved. The CDR3 is 15 residues long. Trimming took 0 bases from V and 1 from J, leaving 11 bases between them. Germline CDR1 is SGHRS and CDR2 is YFSETQ. The CDR3 coding sequence is TGCGCCAGCAGCTTGGCCGGTACGGAATCCTACGAGCAGTACTTC. Translating it yields CASSLAGTESYEQYF.

The V gene is TRBV10-3, the J gene TRBJ2-7; perhaps TRBD2 as D (5 bases). Germline CDR1 reads ENHRY; CDR2 reads SYGVKD. The germline V and J ends were trimmed by 4 bases and 5 bases, with 12 bases remaining between them. The CDR3 totals 13 residues. In nucleotides, the CDR3 is TGTGCCATCAGTGGCGGGTTCTTCAACGAGCAGTACTTC. As protein: CAISGGFFNEQYF.

This clonotype has more than one count but fewer than ten. This rearrangement joins TRBV2 to TRBJ2-7; D gene ambiguous. V was cut by 8 bases and J by 4 bases, with 15 bases left in between. Germline-derived CDR1 and CDR2 are SNHLY and FYNNEI. The CDR3 runs 13 residues. In DNA form, the CDR3 reads TGTGCCAGCGCGACATCCCAAAAATACGAGCAGTACTTC. It translates to CASATSQKYEQYF. Together with reference TRBV2 and TRBJ2-7, the CDR3 gives the full variable domain: EPEVTQTPSHQVTQMGQEVILRCVPISNHLYFYWYRQILGQKVEFLVSFYNNEISEKSEIFDDQFSVERPDGSNFTLKIRSTKLEDSAMYFCASATSQKYEQYFGPGTRLTVT.

The chain has TRBV11-2 and TRBJ2-5; D is perhaps TRBD2 (6 bases). The CDR3 has 16 residues. V lost 0 bases and J 5 bases, leaving 16 bases between the germline ends. Germline CDR1 SGHAT, CDR2 FQNNGV. CDR3 region: CASSLEFRLVSETQYF. In DNA, the CDR3 is TGTGCCAGCAGCTTAGAATTTCGACTAGTCTCTGAGACCCAGTACTTC.